Listed below are T cell receptor beta chains from one sample, sequenced in a study of shared clonotypes between healthy human individuals. Sequencing used immunoSEQ multiplex PCR; TCRdb keeps in-frame clones, though not all of them. The sample holds millions of clones, 90% to 95% seen once. The source material was naive CD4+ T cells sorted from blood. The receptor set was obtained from a man aged 18 to 30 in good health. Both conserved end residues are part of each CDR3. A D gene is named only where the DNA matches it firmly. Expanded clones are given a class, and other clones once, few, many or no size at all.

D gene	clone size	J gene	V gene	CDR3 protein	CDR3 DNA
.	.	TRBJ1-5	TRBV30	CAWETGGNQPQHF	TGTGCCTGGGAGACGGGTGGCAATCAGCCCCAGCATTTT
TRBD2	.	TRBJ2-1	TRBV5-6	CASSPGLARGNEQFF	TGTGCCAGCAGCCCGGGACTAGCGAGGGGTAATGAGCAGTTCTTC
.	.	TRBJ1-6	TRBV14	CASSQDLSYNSPLHF	TGTGCCAGCAGCCAAGATCTATCCTATAATTCACCCCTCCACTTT
TRBD2	.	TRBJ2-3	TRBV9	CASSAAGGGARDTQYF	TGTGCCAGCAGCGCCGCCGGCGGGGGGGCCAGGGATACGCAGTATTTT
.	.	TRBJ2-5	TRBV7-2	CASRDFSRQETQYF	TGTGCCAGCAGGGACTTTAGCAGACAAGAGACCCAGTACTTC
.	.	TRBJ1-1	TRBV4-1	CASSPLGQKNTEAFF	TGCGCCAGCAGCCCTCTTGGACAGAAGAACACTGAAGCTTTCTTT
TRBD1	.	TRBJ1-3	TRBV10-3	CAITPDRAGNTIYF	TGTGCCATCACCCCGGACAGGGCTGGAAACACCATATATTTT
.	.	TRBJ1-2	TRBV19	CASQSTPNAYGYTF	TGTGCCAGTCAATCGACACCCAATGCCTATGGCTACACCTTC
.	.	TRBJ1-2	TRBV30	CAWSVIGFSYANYGYTF	TGTGCCTGGAGTGTAATAGGTTTCTCCTACGCTAACTATGGCTACACCTTC
.	once	TRBJ1-2	TRBV30	CAWRGRPNYGYTF	TGTGCCTGGAGAGGCAGACCGAACTATGGCTACACCTTC
.	.	TRBJ2-5	TRBV18	CASSPPETVGIETQYF	TGTGCCAGCTCACCACCGGAGACAGTGGGTATAGAGACCCAGTACTTC
TRBD1	.	TRBJ2-2	TRBV7-6	CASSLASGQGNTGELFF	TGTGCCAGCAGCTTAGCTTCCGGACAGGGTAACACCGGGGAGCTGTTTTTT
TRBD1	.	TRBJ2-7	TRBV7-9	CASSKGQSYEQYF	TGTGCCAGCAGCAAGGGACAGTCCTACGAGCAGTACTTC
.	.	TRBJ1-1	TRBV18	CASSPRDNTEAFF	TGTGCCAGCTCACCACGAGATAACACTGAAGCTTTCTTT
.	.	TRBJ2-5	TRBV5-1	CASSLGQANQETQYF	TGCGCCAGCAGCTTGGGACAAGCTAACCAAGAGACCCAGTACTTC
.	.	TRBJ1-4	TRBV5-1	CASSLDTGRDEKLFF	TGCGCCAGCAGCTTGGATACGGGGAGGGATGAAAAACTGTTTTTT
.	.	TRBJ2-7	TRBV6-6	CASSYSLDNSYEQYF	TGTGCCAGCAGTTACTCTCTTGACAACTCCTACGAGCAGTACTTC
TRBD1	.	TRBJ1-1	TRBV7-2	CASSSDRGGGTEAFF	TGTGCCAGCAGCTCGGACAGGGGCGGCGGCACTGAAGCTTTCTTT
TRBD1	.	TRBJ2-3	TRBV2	CASRAGTGETDTQYF	TGTGCCAGCAGGGCCGGGACAGGGGAAACAGATACGCAGTATTTT
.	.	TRBJ1-4	TRBV5-3	CARSLAFQGGEKLFF	TGTGCCAGAAGCTTGGCCTTTCAGGGTGGTGAAAAACTGTTTTTT
TRBD1	.	TRBJ2-5	TRBV5-1	CASTLTGNGETQYF	TGCGCCAGCACCTTGACAGGGAATGGGGAGACCCAGTACTTC
.	.	TRBJ1-2	TRBV4-2	CASSQGAGVGYTF	TGTGCCAGCAGCCAAGGCGCGGGGGTCGGCTACACCTTC
TRBD2	.	TRBJ2-3	TRBV29-1	CSVDPGGPDTQYF	TGCAGCGTTGACCCGGGAGGGCCAGATACGCAGTATTTT
TRBD2	.	TRBJ2-7	TRBV27	CASSLVAGGTGEQYF	TGTGCCAGCAGCCTGGTAGCGGGAGGGACTGGCGAGCAGTACTTC
.	.	TRBJ1-4	TRBV6-5	CASSRTVSNEKLFF	TGTGCCAGCAGCAGGACAGTCTCGAATGAAAAACTGTTTTTT
.	.	TRBJ1-2	TRBV19	CASSIGPRGAYGYTF	TGTGCCAGTAGTATAGGACCGCGGGGCGCCTATGGCTACACCTTC
.	.	TRBJ2-7	TRBV2	CASRPNNYEQYF	TGTGCCAGCAGGCCCAATAATTACGAGCAGTACTTC
.	.	TRBJ1-2	TRBV4-3	CASSQDHEDLYFYGYTF	TGCGCCAGCAGCCAAGATCACGAGGACTTGTACTTCTATGGCTACACCTTC
.	.	TRBJ1-1	TRBV5-1	CASSLERGLRTEAFF	TGCGCCAGCAGCTTGGAGCGGGGGCTGAGGACTGAAGCTTTCTTT
TRBD2	.	TRBJ2-1	TRBV15	CATSTRLAASSYNEQFF	TGTGCCACCAGCACCCGACTAGCTGCGAGCTCCTACAATGAGCAGTTCTTC
TRBD1	.	TRBJ1-1	TRBV5-8	CASRKDRGHTEAFF	TGTGCCAGCAGAAAGGACAGGGGGCATACTGAAGCTTTCTTT
.	.	TRBJ1-1	TRBV28	CASSKRQEVAFF	TGTGCCAGCAGCAAAAGACAGGAGGTTGCTTTCTTT
.	.	TRBJ1-6	TRBV7-2	CASNAGTSNSPLHF	TGTGCCAGCAACGCCGGGACCTCTAATTCACCCCTCCACTTT
TRBD2	.	TRBJ2-1	TRBV6-6	CASSSGTRGYNEQFF	TGTGCCAGCAGTTCCGGGACTAGGGGCTACAATGAGCAGTTCTTC
.	.	TRBJ1-3	TRBV6-5	CASINSDYFTIYF	TGTGCCAGCATCAACTCCGACTACTTCACCATATATTTT
TRBD2	.	TRBJ2-5	TRBV30	CASVSGGPLVNQETQYF	TGTGCCTCCGTGAGCGGGGGGCCCCTCGTTAACCAAGAGACCCAGTACTTC
TRBD2	.	TRBJ2-7	TRBV10-3	CAISELAPSYEQYF	TGTGCCATCAGTGAACTAGCGCCGTCCTACGAGCAGTACTTC
TRBD2	.	TRBJ2-7	TRBV27	CASSLLGSGGTGEQYF	TGTGCCAGCAGTTTATTGGGTAGCGGGGGGACGGGCGAGCAGTACTTC
TRBD1	.	TRBJ1-2	TRBV18	CASSPPWDRASDLGYTF	TGTGCCAGCTCACCACCATGGGACAGGGCCTCCGACCTTGGCTACACCTTC
.	.	TRBJ1-5	TRBV30	CAWSVQGFGPEYSNQPQHF	TGTGCCTGGAGTGTACAGGGTTTCGGGCCAGAATATAGCAATCAGCCCCAGCATTTT
.	.	TRBJ1-4	TRBV2	CASKLEKLFF	TGTGCCAGCAAATTGGAAAAACTGTTTTTT
TRBD1	.	TRBJ1-6	TRBV10-1	CASKGTANSPLHF	TGCGCCAGCAAAGGGACAGCCAATTCACCCCTCCACTTT
.	.	TRBJ1-1	TRBV5-6	CASSPKRNRFQDTEAFF	TGTGCCAGCAGCCCGAAACGGAACAGGTTCCAGGACACTGAAGCTTTCTTT
TRBD1	.	TRBJ2-7	TRBV5-1	CASNPLTGGSFYEQYF	TGCGCCAGCAACCCTCTCACAGGGGGCAGTTTCTACGAGCAGTACTTC
.	.	TRBJ1-1	TRBV28	CASVAVAGSFEAFF	TGTGCCAGCGTGGCGGTAGCGGGGTCCTTTGAAGCTTTCTTT
.	.	TRBJ2-7	TRBV10-2	CASSESPSSYEQYF	TGCGCCAGCAGTGAGTCTCCTAGCTCCTACGAGCAGTACTTC
.	once	TRBJ2-5	TRBV18	CASSPGSGETQYF	TGTGCCAGCTCACCCGGGAGTGGAGAGACCCAGTACTTC
TRBD1	.	TRBJ2-7	TRBV5-1	CASSSGTGFLEQYF	TGCGCCAGCAGTTCCGGGACAGGGTTTCTCGAGCAGTACTTC
.	.	TRBJ1-2	TRBV10-3	CAISEASGGSGYTF	TGTGCCATCAGTGAGGCGTCGGGCGGGAGTGGCTACACCTTC
TRBD1	.	TRBJ1-5	TRBV6-6	CASSFTGDSNQPQHF	TGTGCCAGCAGTTTCACAGGGGATTCGAATCAGCCCCAGCATTTT
.	.	TRBJ2-5	TRBV6-5	CASGRGGETQYF	TGTGCCAGCGGAAGGGGCGGGGAGACCCAGTACTTC
.	once	TRBJ2-7	TRBV2	CASSHYSGFSYEQYF	TGTGCCAGCAGTCACTACTCGGGGTTCTCGTACGAGCAGTACTTC
.	.	TRBJ2-7	TRBV6-1	CASSDGTYEQYF	TGTGCCAGCAGCGATGGGACCTACGAGCAGTACTTC
.	.	TRBJ2-1	TRBV11-2	CASSLVRTNFAYNEQFF	TGTGCCAGCAGCTTAGTCAGGACTAATTTCGCCTACAATGAGCAGTTCTTC
.	.	TRBJ1-5	TRBV7-2	CASSLDPNQPQHF	TGTGCCAGCAGCTTAGACCCGAATCAGCCCCAGCATTTT
.	once	TRBJ2-3	TRBV2	CASSSVTGESTQYF	TGTGCCAGCAGCTCCGTTACTGGTGAGAGCACGCAGTATTTT
TRBD2	.	TRBJ2-6	TRBV5-1	CASAKRASGTISANVLTF	TGCGCCAGCGCAAAGCGGGCTAGCGGAACGATCTCTGCCAACGTCCTGACTTTC
.	.	TRBJ1-1	TRBV5-4	CASSLANLGEAFF	TGTGCCAGCAGCTTGGCCAACTTGGGGGAAGCTTTCTTT
.	.	TRBJ1-5	TRBV5-8	CASSLAGDRNQPQHF	TGTGCCAGCAGCTTGGCTGGGGACCGCAATCAGCCCCAGCATTTT